These T cell receptor beta chains were read from a single sample in a study of control samples from healthy donors and cancer patients. This table comes from immunoSEQ multiplex PCR, and its TCRdb copy is limited to in-frame clones, with some not included. This sample has fewer than 80,000 clones, with roughly 89% found just once. Specimen: PBMCs. The source is a man aged 55 to 69 with colorectal cancer. Both conserved end residues are part of each CDR3. The D gene is left open where the match is weak. Size is omitted from some rows. Given values are once, few, many or a class for expanded clones.

cdr3_nt: TGTGCCAGCAGCTTAGAAGGTTTCTCCACCTACGAGCAGTACTTC; cdr3_aa: CASSLEGFSTYEQYF; clone_size: .; v_call: TRBV7-6; j_call: TRBJ2-7; d_call: .
cdr3_nt: TGCGCCAGCAGCTTGGTGGCTGGGCAGGGAAATCCCTACGAGCAGTACTTC; cdr3_aa: CASSLVAGQGNPYEQYF; clone_size: .; v_call: TRBV5-1; j_call: TRBJ2-7; d_call: .
cdr3_nt: TGTGCCAGCAGCTTGGTTACAGGCCCCACGGATACGCAGTATTTT; cdr3_aa: CASSLVTGPTDTQYF; clone_size: .; v_call: TRBV5-6; j_call: TRBJ2-3; d_call: .
cdr3_nt: TGTGCCAGCTCACCAATCCGCGGGGGGGAGTACGAGCAGTACTTC; cdr3_aa: CASSPIRGGEYEQYF; clone_size: .; v_call: TRBV18; j_call: TRBJ2-7; d_call: TRBD2
cdr3_nt: TGTGCCAGCACCCTGACAGGACAAGAGACCCAGTACTTC; cdr3_aa: CASTLTGQETQYF; clone_size: .; v_call: TRBV12-3/TRBV12-4; j_call: TRBJ2-5; d_call: .
cdr3_nt: TGTGCCACCAGTTCGCCCGCCCGGGGGAATGAGCAGTTCTTC; cdr3_aa: CATSSPARGNEQFF; clone_size: .; v_call: TRBV24-1; j_call: TRBJ2-1; d_call: .
cdr3_nt: TGTGCCAGCAGCCAAGAGAGGGTCTCTGGAAACACCATATATTTT; cdr3_aa: CASSQERVSGNTIYF; clone_size: .; v_call: TRBV3-1/TRBV3-2; j_call: TRBJ1-3; d_call: .
cdr3_nt: TGTGCCAGCTCACCAAGGACAGACTATGGCTACACCTTC; cdr3_aa: CASSPRTDYGYTF; clone_size: .; v_call: TRBV18; j_call: TRBJ1-2; d_call: .
cdr3_nt: TGTGCCACCGAGTGGGGGGCCAACTACAATGAGCAGTTCTTC; cdr3_aa: CATEWGANYNEQFF; clone_size: .; v_call: TRBV6-5; j_call: TRBJ2-1; d_call: .
cdr3_nt: TGTGCCAGCAGCGCAGGGGCGGGTGAAAAACTGTTTTTT; cdr3_aa: CASSAGAGEKLFF; clone_size: .; v_call: TRBV11-1; j_call: TRBJ1-4; d_call: .
cdr3_nt: TGTGCCAGTAGTATCCGGCAGGGCGGAAGCAATCAGCCCCAGCATTTT; cdr3_aa: CASSIRQGGSNQPQHF; clone_size: few; v_call: TRBV19; j_call: TRBJ1-5; d_call: .
cdr3_nt: TGCAGCGTTGCTCCATCTGGGGCCAACGTCCTGACTTTC; cdr3_aa: CSVAPSGANVLTF; clone_size: .; v_call: TRBV29-1; j_call: TRBJ2-6; d_call: .
cdr3_nt: TGTGCCAGCAGCTTAATCGCGGGGGGGCCGGGCGGGGAGCTGTTTTTT; cdr3_aa: CASSLIAGGPGGELFF; clone_size: .; v_call: TRBV7-6; j_call: TRBJ2-2; d_call: TRBD2
cdr3_nt: TGTGCCAGCAGCCAGGTCCGTGAGCAGTTCTTC; cdr3_aa: CASSQVREQFF; clone_size: .; v_call: TRBV3-1/TRBV3-2; j_call: TRBJ2-1; d_call: .
cdr3_nt: TGTGCCAGCAGGGTAGGGGGTGGCGAGCAGTACTTC; cdr3_aa: CASRVGGGEQYF; clone_size: .; v_call: TRBV2; j_call: TRBJ2-7; d_call: .
cdr3_nt: TGCGCCAGCAGCCCCTTTTCGCGGGGGAGCTCCTACGAGCAGTACTTC; cdr3_aa: CASSPFSRGSSYEQYF; clone_size: few; v_call: TRBV4-1; j_call: TRBJ2-7; d_call: TRBD2
cdr3_nt: TGCGCCAGCAGCTCTGGGATAGGCAGGGTCGATGGCTACACCTTC; cdr3_aa: CASSSGIGRVDGYTF; clone_size: .; v_call: TRBV5-1; j_call: TRBJ1-2; d_call: .
cdr3_nt: TGTGCCAGCTCACTTGACCAGGGTACTGGAAACACCATATATTTT; cdr3_aa: CASSLDQGTGNTIYF; clone_size: .; v_call: TRBV18; j_call: TRBJ1-3; d_call: .
cdr3_nt: TGTGCCACGAGCCGACAGGGCCCCCGGAATACGCAGTATTTT; cdr3_aa: CATSRQGPRNTQYF; clone_size: .; v_call: TRBV6-5; j_call: TRBJ2-3; d_call: TRBD1
cdr3_nt: TGCGCCAGCAGCTTGGACATAATGAACACTGAAGCTTTCTTT; cdr3_aa: CASSLDIMNTEAFF; clone_size: .; v_call: TRBV5-1; j_call: TRBJ1-1; d_call: .
cdr3_nt: TGTGCCAGCTCACCACCCAGGGGCGTTGGAAACACCATATATTTT; cdr3_aa: CASSPPRGVGNTIYF; clone_size: few; v_call: TRBV18; j_call: TRBJ1-3; d_call: .
cdr3_nt: TGTGCCAGCAGTTACTCGGGGACACCTCGCAATCAGCCCCAGCATTTT; cdr3_aa: CASSYSGTPRNQPQHF; clone_size: .; v_call: TRBV6-2/TRBV6-3; j_call: TRBJ1-5; d_call: .
cdr3_nt: TGTGCCAGCAGCCCCGGGGCGAACACTGAAGCTTTCTTT; cdr3_aa: CASSPGANTEAFF; clone_size: .; v_call: TRBV13; j_call: TRBJ1-1; d_call: .
cdr3_nt: TGCGCCAGCAGCCAGGACAGGGGGCGCGGGGGCAATCAGCCCCAGCATTTT; cdr3_aa: CASSQDRGRGGNQPQHF; clone_size: .; v_call: TRBV4-3; j_call: TRBJ1-5; d_call: TRBD1
cdr3_nt: TGTGCCAGCAGCTCCGGGACAGGCCTAGTCGAGCAGTACTTC; cdr3_aa: CASSSGTGLVEQYF; clone_size: .; v_call: TRBV7-2; j_call: TRBJ2-7; d_call: TRBD1
cdr3_nt: TGTGCCAGCAGTGAGGCAGCGGGGGCGGTCACCGGGGAGCTGTTTTTT; cdr3_aa: CASSEAAGAVTGELFF; clone_size: .; v_call: TRBV6-1; j_call: TRBJ2-2; d_call: TRBD2
cdr3_nt: TGCGCCAGCAGCCAAGGGTATTCGAGCGGCTACACCTTC; cdr3_aa: CASSQGYSSGYTF; clone_size: .; v_call: TRBV4-1; j_call: TRBJ1-2; d_call: .
cdr3_nt: TGTGCCAGCAGCGCCCAGGGGCAAAAAAGGGGAAATTCACCCCTCCACTTT; cdr3_aa: CASSAQGQKRGNSPLHF; clone_size: .; v_call: TRBV5-4; j_call: TRBJ1-6; d_call: .
cdr3_nt: TGTGCCAGCAGGAGGGGGCGAACTGAAGCTTTCTTT; cdr3_aa: CASRRGRTEAFF; clone_size: .; v_call: TRBV6-5; j_call: TRBJ1-1; d_call: TRBD1
cdr3_nt: TGTGCCACCTCGGCTAGCGGGGGCCATGAGCAGTTCTTC; cdr3_aa: CATSASGGHEQFF; clone_size: once; v_call: TRBV24-1; j_call: TRBJ2-1; d_call: TRBD2
cdr3_nt: TGTGCCAGCAGCCAAGATTCGCCGGATACGCAGTATTTT; cdr3_aa: CASSQDSPDTQYF; clone_size: .; v_call: TRBV3-1/TRBV3-2; j_call: TRBJ2-3; d_call: .
cdr3_nt: TGTGCCAGCAGCTTCCGGGCAGGTGACGAGCAGTACTTC; cdr3_aa: CASSFRAGDEQYF; clone_size: few; v_call: TRBV7-2; j_call: TRBJ2-7; d_call: .
cdr3_nt: TGCAGCGTTGAAGTATTGCTCGGCTACACCTTC; cdr3_aa: CSVEVLLGYTF; clone_size: .; v_call: TRBV29-1; j_call: TRBJ1-2; d_call: .
cdr3_nt: TGTGCCAGCAGCACCCAGACAGGGGGAGGGGTCTATTCCTACAATGAGCAGTTCTTC; cdr3_aa: CASSTQTGGGVYSYNEQFF; clone_size: few; v_call: TRBV9; j_call: TRBJ2-1; d_call: TRBD1
cdr3_nt: TGTGCCAGCAGTGGTCGGGGCCCAAACTCCTACAATGAGCAGTTCTTC; cdr3_aa: CASSGRGPNSYNEQFF; clone_size: .; v_call: TRBV2; j_call: TRBJ2-1; d_call: .
cdr3_nt: TGTGCCAGCAGCGAAGGGGGTGGCGGCTACACCTTC; cdr3_aa: CASSEGGGGYTF; clone_size: .; v_call: TRBV11-2; j_call: TRBJ1-2; d_call: .
cdr3_nt: TGTGCCACCAGCAGAGATTACAGGGTGAATGAAAAACTGTTTTTT; cdr3_aa: CATSRDYRVNEKLFF; clone_size: .; v_call: TRBV15; j_call: TRBJ1-4; d_call: .
cdr3_nt: TGTGCCAGCAGTTCCGCCAGTCCCGGGGAGCTGTTTTTT; cdr3_aa: CASSSASPGELFF; clone_size: .; v_call: TRBV2; j_call: TRBJ2-2; d_call: .
cdr3_nt: TGCGCCAGCAGCGCAGGGACGTCTGGAAACACCATATATTTT; cdr3_aa: CASSAGTSGNTIYF; clone_size: .; v_call: TRBV5-1; j_call: TRBJ1-3; d_call: .
cdr3_nt: TGTGCCAGCAGTGAAGGACCCAAGGATACGCAGTATTTT; cdr3_aa: CASSEGPKDTQYF; clone_size: .; v_call: TRBV6-1; j_call: TRBJ2-3; d_call: .
cdr3_nt: TGTGCCAGCAGCTTACAAGGGGCGAGCAATCAGCCCCAGCATTTT; cdr3_aa: CASSLQGASNQPQHF; clone_size: .; v_call: TRBV7-2; j_call: TRBJ1-5; d_call: .
cdr3_nt: TGTGCCAGCAGATCCAAGGGGCGGGGGCCTGAAGCTTTCTTT; cdr3_aa: CASRSKGRGPEAFF; clone_size: few; v_call: TRBV11-3; j_call: TRBJ1-1; d_call: .
cdr3_nt: TGTGCCAGTAGTCAACAGGGCCCCTACGAGCAGTACTTC; cdr3_aa: CASSQQGPYEQYF; clone_size: .; v_call: TRBV19; j_call: TRBJ2-7; d_call: .
cdr3_nt: TGTGCCAGCAGCTTATGGGGACAGACCCAAGAGACCCAGTACTTC; cdr3_aa: CASSLWGQTQETQYF; clone_size: .; v_call: TRBV11-2; j_call: TRBJ2-5; d_call: TRBD1
cdr3_nt: TGTGCCAGCAGCGTAGACAGCGGCGAGCAGTACTTC; cdr3_aa: CASSVDSGEQYF; clone_size: .; v_call: TRBV9; j_call: TRBJ2-7; d_call: .
cdr3_nt: TGTGCCAGCAGTTTAATGGGACAGGGAAATCAGCCCCAGCATTTT; cdr3_aa: CASSLMGQGNQPQHF; clone_size: .; v_call: TRBV28; j_call: TRBJ1-5; d_call: TRBD1
cdr3_nt: TGCGCCAGCAGCCCGGGACATAATAGCAATCAGCCCCAGCATTTT; cdr3_aa: CASSPGHNSNQPQHF; clone_size: .; v_call: TRBV4-1; j_call: TRBJ1-5; d_call: .
cdr3_nt: TGTGCCAGCAGCTTAGAGGCCGACTCTAGCACAGATACGCAGTATTTT; cdr3_aa: CASSLEADSSTDTQYF; clone_size: .; v_call: TRBV11-3; j_call: TRBJ2-3; d_call: .
cdr3_nt: TGTGCCAGCAGCTTACCTCCCCCTAGCGGGGGTTGGGGCACAGATACGCAGTATTTT; cdr3_aa: CASSLPPPSGGWGTDTQYF; clone_size: .; v_call: TRBV7-9; j_call: TRBJ2-3; d_call: TRBD2
cdr3_nt: TGTGCCAGCAGATCATTATGGACAGAGGAAATGAACACTGAAGCTTTCTTT; cdr3_aa: CASRSLWTEEMNTEAFF; clone_size: .; v_call: TRBV28; j_call: TRBJ1-1; d_call: .
cdr3_nt: TGTGCCAGCAGCTTATGGACAGGGGGAGCCGGGGAGCTGTTTTTT; cdr3_aa: CASSLWTGGAGELFF; clone_size: .; v_call: TRBV7-6; j_call: TRBJ2-2; d_call: TRBD1
cdr3_nt: TGTGCCAGCAGCCACACTGTGCACTATGGCTACACCTTC; cdr3_aa: CASSHTVHYGYTF; clone_size: .; v_call: TRBV3-1/TRBV3-2; j_call: TRBJ1-2; d_call: .